The present T cell receptor (beta chain) was sequenced within a study of T cell responses to AZD1222 COVID-19 vaccine. Points on this clone: The target antigen is unknown.

Findings and caveats of the study: There were mostly white British donors and more females than males, and clonal diversity was possibly underestimated. Vaccination with two AZD1222 doses was followed by a rise in Spike-specific TCR breadth and depth. Researchers report vaccine-associated CD4 TCRs spanning spike, with dominance at 160-218 and 743-854. Scientists sampled the repertoires only once the peak T cell response had passed.

This CDR3 is built from 15 residues. Germline V CDR1 and CDR2: SNHLY, FYNNEI. V lost 7 bases to trimming and J lost 4 bases; unmatched junction nucleotides: 11. Measured with immunoSEQ multiplex PCR; TCRdb has only the in-frame clones, and not every one. The table lists 120,000 to 150,000 clones, just over 90% of them singletons. This TCR came from an adult in good health. The source was peripheral blood, collected on day 0 of AZD1222 vaccination. The genes are TRBV2 and TRBJ2-7; 9 positions agree with TRBD1. The CDR3: CASTQRGTGRYEQYF. CDR3 sequence (DNA): TGTGCCAGCACTCAAAGGGGGACAGGGAGATACGAGCAGTACTTC. Variable domain in full (rest from reference TRBV2 and TRBJ2-7): EPEVTQTPSHQVTQMGQEVILRCVPISNHLYFYWYRQILGQKVEFLVSFYNNEISEKSEIFDDQFSVERPDGSNFTLKIRSTKLEDSAMYFCASTQRGTGRYEQYFGPGTRLTVT.